This entry lists 32 T cell receptor beta chains sequenced from one sample in a study of cytomegalovirus exposure and HLA in healthy donors (dated by TCRdb to 2016 to 2017). The method was the immunoSEQ multiplex PCR assay. The multiplex PCR relied on a mix of 60 forward primers for TCR Vbeta segments and 13 reverse primers for TCR Jbeta segments. The table was pulled from immuneACCESS by TCRdb, which kept in-frame rearrangements only. Such tables lose some clones; where checked, under half of the loss comes from unresolved V genes, and the rest has no known cause. The sample records around 200,000 clones, about 80% of which are singletons. The biggest ten clones account for about 2.6% of the sample. Material: PBMCs. These receptors were taken from a woman in her forties or fifties in good health and CMV-seropositive.

The chain links TRBV2 to TRBJ1-1; TRBD1 matches at 7 bases. Losses at the gene ends were 5 bases for V and 1 base for J; bases not matched to a gene: 4. This CDR3 spans 14 amino acids. Germline CDR1 and CDR2: SNHLY and FYNNEI. The CDR3 loop reads CASSLWTGNTEAFF. The CDR3 DNA sequence: TGTGCCAGCAGTCTCTGGACAGGGAACACTGAAGCTTTCTTT.

The chain carries TRBV10-3 and TRBJ2-3; 14 bases fit TRBD2. This CDR3 is built from 15 residues. V lost 9 bases, J lost 0 bases, and 2 bases stayed unmatched. In germline, CDR1 is ENHRY, CDR2 SYGVKD. The DNA for the CDR3 is TGTGCCATTGGACTAGCGGGGGGAAGCACAGATACGCAGTATTTT. Its protein product is CAIGLAGGSTDTQYF.

The chain carries TRBV5-4 and TRBJ2-1, with 11 nucleotides matching TRBD1. The length of the CDR3 is 15 residues. The germline V gene encodes CDR1 SGHNT and CDR2 YYREEE (reference sequence). The ends lost 2 bases at V and 4 bases at J; junction bases unmatched: 2. Here the CDR3 reads CASSLGQGAYNEQFF. Here the CDR3 DNA reads TGTGCCAGCAGCTTAGGACAGGGGGCTTACAATGAGCAGTTCTTC.

The rearrangement joins TRBV6-6 to TRBJ1-1; D remains ambiguous. Trimming took off 6 bases at V and 6 bases at J, with 8 bases between the two ends. The CDR3 totals 11 residues. Per germline, CDR1 MNHNY and CDR2 SVGAGI (reference sequence). CDR3 sequence: CASSSGAEAFF. The CDR3 DNA sequence: TGTGCCAGCAGCTCGGGAGCTGAAGCTTTCTTT.

This chain joins TRBV28 and TRBJ2-6; 12 bases map to TRBD1. The CDR3 covers 18 residues. The V gene end was trimmed by 2 bases and the J gene end by 3 bases; junction bases not matched to a gene: 5. Looked up from germline, CDR1 is MDHEN and CDR2 is SYDVKM. CDR3 DNA sequence: TGTGCCAGCAGTTTAACGGGACAGGGGGCCGATGGGGCCAACGTCCTGACTTTC. Amino acids: CASSLTGQGADGANVLTF.

The chain uses TRBV11-2 and TRBJ2-3, with TRBD2 as a possible D gene (6 bases). Germline-derived CDR1 and CDR2 are SGHAT and FQNNGV. This CDR3 comprises 15 residues. Between the trimmed V and J ends, which lost 5 bases and 1 base, there was a span of 13 bases. The CDR3 is CASSMVGGRTDTQYF. The CDR3 nucleotides read TGTGCCAGCAGCATGGTGGGGGGACGCACAGATACGCAGTATTTT.

The table lists this clone with a few counts. The chain carries TRBV10-1 and TRBJ2-3, with D perhaps TRBD1 (6 bases). V shed 0 bases and J shed 4 bases, with 8 bases lying between them. Germline CDR1 is WNHNN and CDR2 is SYGVQD (reference sequence). This CDR3 contains 14 residues. The CDR3 spells CASSESGGADTQYF. The CDR3 DNA reads as TGCGCCAGCAGTGAGTCTGGGGGCGCAGATACGCAGTATTTT.

V is TRBV27 and J is TRBJ1-5; tentative D call: TRBD1 (6 bases). With 5 bases removed from V and 0 bases from J, the gap between germline ends came to 11 bases. Germline V gene data show CDR1 as MNHEY and CDR2 as SMNVEV (reference sequence). The CDR3 loop spans 15 amino acids. CDR3 in amino acids: CASSKQGYSNQPQHF. The CDR3 nucleotides are TGTGCCAGCAGTAAACAGGGATATAGCAATCAGCCCCAGCATTTT.

V gene TRBV6-5 combines with J gene TRBJ2-7, with D unresolved. From germline, CDR1 is MNHEY and CDR2 SVGAGI. This CDR3 has 14 residues. V lost 2 bases and J 3 bases, leaving 11 bases between the germline ends. This CDR3 reads CASSYRMPGYEQYF. CDR3 nucleotides: TGTGCCAGCAGTTACCGAATGCCAGGCTACGAGCAGTACTTC.

V is TRBV6-5 and J is TRBJ1-4; D is unresolved. The CDR3 contains 15 residues. From germline, CDR1 is MNHEY and CDR2 SVGAGI. The ends were cut back, 6 bases at V and 3 bases at J, with 14 bases in the middle. The CDR3 nucleotides are TGTGCCAGCAGGAGACTCGAGATGGCTAATGAAAAACTGTTTTTT. Translating gives CASRRLEMANEKLFF.

The chain carries TRBV4-2 and TRBJ2-1, with 7 bases lining up with TRBD2. Germline CDR1 and CDR2: LGHNA and YNFKEQ. CDR3 size: 14 residues. After removal of 4 bases from V and 10 bases from J, the junction contained 10 bases not matched to a gene. CDR3 in amino acids: CASSPPSGLGEQFF. CDR3 bases: TGTGCCAGCAGCCCCCCTAGCGGTCTAGGGGAGCAGTTCTTC.

This clone was seen only once. The chain uses TRBV4-3 and TRBJ2-1; 11 bases are shared with TRBD2. V gave up 0 bases and J gave up 7 bases; unmatched junction bases: 8. This CDR3 spans 17 amino acids. CDR1 and CDR2 from the germline V gene are LGHNA and YSLEER. This CDR3 is CASSQESTSGGRNEQFF. CDR3 in DNA: TGCGCCAGCAGCCAAGAATCCACTAGCGGGGGAAGAAATGAGCAGTTCTTC.

The rearrangement joins TRBV11-1 to TRBJ2-5, with TRBD2 as a possible D gene (6 bases). Germline V CDR1 and CDR2: SGHAT, FQDESV (reference sequence). The germline V and J ends were trimmed by 5 bases and 2 bases, with 15 bases remaining between them. The CDR3 is 15 amino acids. In nucleotides, the CDR3 is TGTGCCAGCAGCGCCGGAGGGGCGGGGCAAGAGACCCAGTACTTC. As protein: CASSAGGAGQETQYF.

The chain has TRBV6-5 and TRBJ1-4; 7 bases fit TRBD1. The CDR3 has 14 amino acids. Trimming removed 5 bases from V and 7 bases from J; junction bases left unmatched: 7. Germline V gene sequence: CDR1 MNHEY, CDR2 SVGAGI. This CDR3 reads CASSQRQGTEKLFF. The CDR3 DNA follows: TGTGCCAGCAGTCAAAGACAGGGTACTGAAAAACTGTTTTTT.

The chain employs TRBV6-5 and TRBJ2-5; 10 nucleotides align to TRBD1. V lost 0 bases to trimming and J lost 3 bases; unmatched junction nucleotides: 1. Germline CDR1 and CDR2: MNHEY and SVGAGI. CDR3 length: 15 residues. CDR3 in DNA: TGTGCCAGCAGTTACTCCGGACAGGGGGAAGAGACCCAGTACTTC. It encodes CASSYSGQGEETQYF.

This clone has more than one count but fewer than ten. The chain carries TRBV6-1 and TRBJ1-5; D is ambiguous. Germline V gene data show CDR1 as MNHNS and CDR2 as SASEGT. The CDR3 covers 13 residues. Trimming took off 4 bases at V and 0 bases at J, with 4 bases between the two ends. The CDR3 sequence is CASSVGSNQPQHF. Written as DNA, the CDR3 is TGTGCCAGCAGTGTCGGTAGCAATCAGCCCCAGCATTTT.

V usage is TRBV29-1 and J usage is TRBJ1-1; unclear D gene. Between the trimmed V and J ends, which lost 4 bases and 5 bases, there was a span of 8 bases. The CDR3 length is 11 residues. CDR1 is SQVTM, CDR2 ANQGSEA, per germline. The CDR3 nucleotides are TGCAGCGTTGGTAGTGGTACTGAAGCTTTCTTT. Translation: CSVGSGTEAFF.

The rearrangement links TRBV6-1 to TRBJ1-5, with 8 bases identical to TRBD1. The V gene's germline CDR1 is MNHNS and CDR2 SASEGT. J lost 3 bases, V lost 6 bases, and 1 base had no gene match. The CDR3 loop spans 13 amino acids. The CDR3 DNA sequence: TGTGCCAGCAGGGACAGGGTCAATCAGCCCCAGCATTTT. Translation gives CASRDRVNQPQHF.

The chain has TRBV6-6 and TRBJ2-5, with 8 bases aligning to TRBD1. The V gene end was trimmed by 4 bases and the J gene end by 2 bases; junction bases not matched to a gene: 6. CDR3 length: 15 residues. Germline V gene lookup returns CDR1 MNHNY and CDR2 SVGAGI (reference sequence). The CDR3 DNA sequence: TGTGCCAGCAGTTCAGGACAGGGAAGACAAGAGACCCAGTACTTC. Translated, it gives CASSSGQGRQETQYF.

The chain uses TRBV11-2 and TRBJ2-3; 9 bases are a match to TRBD2. Germline CDR1 is SGHAT and CDR2 is FQNNGV. The length of the CDR3 is 17 residues. V lost 3 bases to trimming and J lost 1 base; unmatched junction nucleotides: 8. The CDR3 bases are TGTGCCAGCAGCTTGGTAGCGGGGGCTGTGGGCACAGATACGCAGTATTTT. Protein product: CASSLVAGAVGTDTQYF. Looking up the rest from reference TRBV11-2 and TRBJ2-3 gives the full variable domain: EAGVAQSPRYKIIEKRQSVAFWCNPISGHATLYWYQQILGQGPKLLIQFQNNGVVDDSQLPKDRFSAERLKGVDSTLKIQPAKLEDSAVYLCASSLVAGAVGTDTQYFGPGTRLTVL.

This chain's CDR3 is CASSYSGRGREETQYF. The CDR3 DNA sequence: TGTGCCAGCAGTTACTCAGGGCGGGGGCGAGAAGAGACCCAGTACTTC. The chain joins TRBV6-6 to TRBJ2-5; weak D call: TRBD2 (7 bases). This CDR3 has 16 amino acids. The V gene lost 0 bases and the J gene lost 3 bases, with 14 bases spanning the gap. Germline CDR1 reads MNHNY; CDR2 reads SVGAGI (reference sequence).

The chain recombines TRBV6-6 with TRBJ2-7, with 8 bases matching TRBD1. The V gene end was trimmed by 3 bases and the J gene end by 7 bases; junction bases not matched to a gene: 5. This CDR3 has 13 residues. Germline V gives CDR1 MNHNY, CDR2 SVGAGI (reference sequence). The CDR3, as DNA: TGTGCCAGCAGTTATGGCAGGGGGCTTGAGCAGTACTTC. This gives the protein CASSYGRGLEQYF.

J is TRBJ2-7 and V is TRBV5-1, with TRBD1 identical over 7 bases. The germline gives CDR1 SGHRS, CDR2 YFSETQ. The trim removed 4 bases at V and 0 bases at J, leaving 7 bases unmatched. The CDR3 consists of 15 residues. CDR3 loop: CASSIEWTGSYEQYF. CDR3 bases: TGCGCCAGCAGCATCGAGTGGACAGGCTCCTACGAGCAGTACTTC.

This chain connects TRBV4-2 to TRBJ1-6, with D possibly matching TRBD1 (6 bases). This CDR3 spans 12 amino acids. Trimming removed 5 bases from V and 12 bases from J, with 11 bases in between. Germline CDR1 is LGHNA and CDR2 is YNFKEQ. The CDR3 protein is CASSSDSLPLHF. The CDR3, as DNA: TGTGCCAGCAGCTCGGACAGCCTACCCCTCCACTTT.

The chain is built from TRBV7-2 and TRBJ2-7; D call uncertain. The V and J ends lost 2 bases and 2 bases respectively, with 4 bases between them. Germline CDR1 SGHTA, CDR2 FQGNSA. The CDR3 totals 12 residues. CDR3 nucleotides: TGTGCCAGCAGCTTAATCGCCTACGAGCAGTACTTC. Translated: CASSLIAYEQYF.

The chain joins TRBV30 to TRBJ1-5; D unresolved. The V gene's germline CDR1 is GTSNPN and CDR2 SVGIG (reference sequence). The germline V and J ends were trimmed by 2 bases and 4 bases, with 9 bases remaining between them. The CDR3 is 13 amino acids. The CDR3 here is CAWSPVTNQPQHF. The CDR3 DNA reads as TGTGCCTGGAGTCCAGTTACAAATCAGCCCCAGCATTTT.

The rearrangement joins TRBV7-8 to TRBJ2-5; weak D call: TRBD2 (7 bases). Per the germline V gene, CDR1 is SGHVS and CDR2 is FQNEAQ. V lost 5 bases to trimming and J lost 5 bases, with 15 bases between them. The CDR3 is made up of 14 amino acids. CDR3 bases: TGTGCCAGCAGCCCCCGTGGGGGGGCGGAGACCCAGTACTTC. This codes for CASSPRGGAETQYF.

In this sample, this clone turned up a few times. The chain combines TRBV4-2 with TRBJ2-3, with no clear D. Germline assignment: CDR1 LGHNA and CDR2 YNFKEQ. The CDR3 is 14 residues long. Trimming removed 0 bases at V and 2 bases at J, with 6 bases between. The CDR3 is CASSQDLYTDTQYF. Written as DNA, the CDR3 is TGTGCCAGCAGCCAAGATCTCTACACAGATACGCAGTATTTT.

To note about this clone: The junction shows a germline mismatch at one end, possibly a read error. The chain carries TRBV7-9 and TRBJ2-7, with 8 bases that match TRBD1. CDR1 is SEHNR, CDR2 FQNEAQ, per germline (reference sequence). There are 14 residues in the CDR3. The CDR3 loop reads CSSSTTGAYYEQYF. Here the CDR3 DNA reads TGTTCCAGCAGCACGACAGGGGCTTACTACGAGCAGTACTTC.

This clone was seen a single time. The gene calls are TRBV11-2 and TRBJ2-7, with no clear D. Germline V gene sequence: CDR1 SGHAT, CDR2 FQNNGV. The CDR3 sequence is 13 residues long. V was clipped by 2 bases and J by 2 bases, with 7 bases between them. The CDR3 DNA is TGTGCCAGCAGCTTAATGAGTACCTACGAGCAGTACTTC. Translating gives CASSLMSTYEQYF.

The chain couples TRBV9 to TRBJ1-1; no definite D call. This CDR3 is built from 15 residues. The germline gives CDR1 SGDLS, CDR2 YYNGEE. Trimming removed 4 bases at V and 1 base at J, with 14 bases between. In DNA, the CDR3 is TGTGCCAGCAGCCCAGGCTCAGGTTGGAACACTGAAGCTTTCTTT. Translation: CASSPGSGWNTEAFF.

CDR3 DNA: TGTGCCAGCAGTGCCAGGGATTATTCACCCCTCCACTTT. Its protein product is CASSARDYSPLHF. The rearrangement uses TRBV2 and TRBJ1-6; D is perhaps TRBD1 (5 bases). This CDR3 contains 13 residues. CDR1 and CDR2 (germline): SNHLY, FYNNEI. Trimming pared 4 bases from V and 8 bases from J, leaving 9 bases between.